This entry concerns a single TCR beta chain. This entry belongs to a study of patients and donors after allogeneic stem cell transplantation. Trimming took off 5 bases at V and 1 base at J, with 14 bases between the two ends. The CDR3 is 15 residues long. Looked up from germline, CDR1 is MGHDK and CDR2 is SYGVNS. MiXCR was run by TCRdb on the RT-PCR reads, yielding one entry per CDR3 protein. The sample has approximately 200,000 distinct CDR3 sequences, 35% to 45% seen once. The rearrangement uses TRBV25-1 and TRBJ1-2; no firm D call. The clonotype originates from a human donor who was either an allogeneic HSCT recipient or a stem cell or donor lymphocyte infusion donor (not recorded which). It is not recorded whose cells these are; they may come from a transplant donor. Sequenced material: blood, either unsorted or a sorted T cell fraction (not recorded which). In DNA, the CDR3 is TGTGCCAGCAGTAAGGACGGACCGTTTAACTATGGCTACACCTTC. Translated, it gives CASSKDGPFNYGYTF.